This entry lists 7 T cell receptor beta chains sequenced from one sample in a study of blood T cell repertoires in COVID-19. Method: immunoSEQ multiplex PCR; TCRdb's copy keeps in-frame clones and lacks some. The table lists approximately 210,000 clones, approximately 89% of them singletons, with more than 4.5% in the top ten. The sample comprised peripheral blood. The receptors derive from a woman in her 40s with acute or convalescent COVID-19.

This chain connects TRBV5-1 to TRBJ2-6, with D tentatively TRBD1 (7 bases). CDR3 size: 16 residues. CDR1 is SGHRS, CDR2 YFSETQ, per germline. The ends were cut back, 4 bases at V and 4 bases at J, with 15 bases in the middle. The CDR3 DNA reads TGCGCCAGCAGCGAGTCAGGGGGGTACGGGGCCAACGTCCTGACTTTC. Its protein product is CASSESGGYGANVLTF. Full variable domain (missing parts from reference TRBV5-1 and TRBJ2-6): KAGVTQTPRYLIKTRGQQVTLSCSPISGHRSVSWYQQTPGQGLQFLFEYFSETQRNKGNFPGRFSGRQFSNSRSEMNVSTLELGDSALYLCASSESGGYGANVLTFGAGSRLTVL.

The J gene is TRBJ1-2, the V gene TRBV2; D gene ambiguous. Germline-derived CDR1 and CDR2 are SNHLY and FYNNEI. The ends were cut back, 2 bases at V and 4 bases at J, with 11 bases in the middle. This CDR3 is built from 14 residues. This chain's CDR3 is CASSEFPESYGYTF. The CDR3 coding sequence is TGTGCCAGCAGTGAATTCCCAGAATCCTATGGCTACACCTTC.

A single count supports this clone. The V call is TRBV29-1, the J call TRBJ1-3; unclear D gene. The V end lost 2 bases, the J end lost 1 base, and 9 bases lay between the germline ends. The CDR3 sequence is 14 residues long. The V gene's germline CDR1 is SQVTM and CDR2 ANQGSEA. The CDR3 reads CSVEKQHSGNTIYF. DNA for the CDR3: TGCAGCGTTGAAAAACAGCATTCTGGAAACACCATATATTTT.

J is TRBJ1-2 and V is TRBV5-1, with 12 positions matching TRBD1. Trimming took 5 bases from V and 4 from J; bases not matched to a gene: 6. Germline assignment: CDR1 SGHRS and CDR2 YFSETQ. This CDR3 region has 15 residues. The CDR3 loop is CASSYGTGGFYGYTF. Here the CDR3 DNA reads TGCGCCAGCAGTTACGGGACAGGGGGCTTCTATGGCTACACCTTC.

J is TRBJ1-3 and V is TRBV19; 7 nucleotides line up with TRBD1. Trimming cost V 5 bases and J 2 bases; bases outside gene matches: 3. CDR1 and CDR2 (germline): LNHDA, SQIVND (reference sequence). The CDR3 has 14 residues. The CDR3 nucleotides are TGTGCCAGTAGTGCAGGGGGAGCTGGAAACACCATATATTTT. This encodes CASSAGGAGNTIYF.

The rearrangement links TRBV5-4 to TRBJ1-3, with D perhaps matching TRBD1 (6 bases). The germline CDR1 and CDR2 sequences are SGHNT and YYREEE (reference sequence). The CDR3 runs 14 residues. The chain's CDR3 is CAIGTGGNGNTIYF. The CDR3 DNA reads TGTGCTATTGGGACGGGGGGCAATGGAAACACCATATATTTT.

The chain is built from TRBV19 and TRBJ2-5; 9 bases fit TRBD1. J was trimmed by 7 bases and V by 6 bases; bases with no gene match: 9. The germline CDR1 and CDR2 sequences are LNHDA and SQIVND (reference sequence). The CDR3 spans 14 residues. CDR3 nucleotide sequence: TGTGCCAGTAGACCGGGACAGGGTGATGGGACCCAGTACTTC. Residues: CASRPGQGDGTQYF.